Given below is one TCR beta chain in context. Clones were sequenced by immunoSEQ multiplex PCR, and TCRdb holds only the in-frame ones, with some missing. The sample contains around 140,000 clones, just over 90% of which appear only once. This specimen belongs to a study of OX40 agonist ivuxolimab in advanced cancers. The wider study: Patients received the agonistic anti-OX40 (CD134) antibody ivuxolimab. A male proportion of 70% to 90% was recorded, with mean age approximately 57 years and range about 20 to 90.

The source of this sequence is an adult with an advanced solid tumor such as melanoma, head and neck, liver or kidney cancer. The sequences come from CD4+ or CD8+ T cells sorted from blood, collected in a trial of the OX40 agonist ivuxolimab.

CDR3 sequence reads: CASSATSGTTDTQYF. The CDR3 DNA reads TGTGCCAGCAGCGCGACTAGCGGGACCACAGATACGCAGTATTTT. This chain connects TRBV9 to TRBJ2-3, with 11 positions matching TRBD2. V shed 3 bases, J shed 2 bases, and the junction held 2 bases outside the gene matches. This CDR3 is 15 amino acids long. Germline loops: CDR1 SGDLS, CDR2 YYNGEE.